The clone carrying this T cell receptor beta chain was found a few times. The antigen is undetermined. The data were taken from a study of blood T cells in healthy people across ages. V was shortened by 6 bases and J by 11 bases, with 13 bases between the two germline ends. Germline V gives CDR1 MDHEN, CDR2 SYDVKM. The CDR3 contains 11 residues. Broader study findings: Long-lived donors had more naive CD4+ cells and higher diversity than aged donors.

A J-beta primer mix and a sample-barcoded 5' primer were used in a second PCR of roughly 6 to 11 cycles. MiXCR, applied by TCRdb to the 5' RACE reads, yields one record per CDR3 protein. This sample has about 620,000 distinct CDR3 sequences; around 21% occur once, and the top ten carry roughly 3.6%. The sample consisted of blood. This chain connects TRBV28 to TRBJ2-5; D remains unclear. The TCR comes from a man in his 70s in good health. CDR3 DNA sequence: TGTGCCAGCAGCTTTTCGGTCTATCAGTACTTC. Its protein product is CASSFSVYQYF.